This T cell receptor beta chain emerged from a study of graft-versus-host responses after intestinal transplantation. Study at large: Following induction with anti-thymocyte globulin, all recipients were given tacrolimus and steroids for approximately three years.

Germline V gene sequence: CDR1 ENHRY, CDR2 SYGVKD. The CDR3 loop spans 15 amino acids. The V gene lost 4 bases and the J gene lost 2 bases, with 14 bases spanning the gap. Sequencing was performed with immunoSEQ multiplex PCR; in TCRdb, only in-frame clones are kept and a portion is missing. The sample lists tens of thousands of clones, 90% to 95% occurring once. About this clone itself: Its antigen is still unknown.

The chain couples TRBV10-3 to TRBJ1-2; no firm D call. The TCR sequence derives from a human donor who was the organ donor for an intestinal transplant. Sequencing used unstimulated CD8+ T cells sorted from spleen or lymph node cells, obtained before transplant. This chain's CDR3 is CAISADTETNYGYTF. The CDR3 nucleotides are TGTGCCATCAGTGCCGACACAGAAACGAACTATGGCTACACCTTC.